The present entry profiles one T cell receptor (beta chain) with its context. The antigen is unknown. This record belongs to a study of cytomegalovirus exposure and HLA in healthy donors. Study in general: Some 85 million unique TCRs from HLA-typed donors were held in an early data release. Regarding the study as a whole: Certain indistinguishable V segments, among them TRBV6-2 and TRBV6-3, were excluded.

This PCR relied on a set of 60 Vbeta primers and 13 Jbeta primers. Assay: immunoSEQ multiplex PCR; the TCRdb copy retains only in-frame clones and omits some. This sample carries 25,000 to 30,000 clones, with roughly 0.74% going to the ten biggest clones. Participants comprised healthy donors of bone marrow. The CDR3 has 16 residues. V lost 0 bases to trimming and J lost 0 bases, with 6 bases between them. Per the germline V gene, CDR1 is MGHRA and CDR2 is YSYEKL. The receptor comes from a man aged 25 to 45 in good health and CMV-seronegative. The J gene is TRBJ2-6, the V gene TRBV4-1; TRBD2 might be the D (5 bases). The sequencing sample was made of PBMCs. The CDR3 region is CASSQDRGSGANVLTF. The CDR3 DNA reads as TGCGCCAGCAGCCAAGATCGGGGCTCTGGGGCCAACGTCCTGACTTTC.